This TCR beta chain was identified during a study of identical twins. Study-wide results and limits: Cord blood beta clonotypes that were abundant carried fewer insertions, and memory repertoires showed no such trend. Low generation probability was overrepresented in out-of-frame alpha sequences shared by twins. The models gave estimates that fell short of the out-of-frame TCR alpha sharing seen in monozygotic twins.

With respect to this clonotype: Its antigen is unknown.

A universal primer site was added by template switching, and unique molecular identifiers were carried by the cDNA. TCRdb re-called the 5' RACE reads through MiXCR, storing one row per CDR3 protein. The data show nearly 900,000 distinct CDR3 sequences, roughly an eighth seen once. The CDR3 runs 14 residues. Germline V gives CDR1 KGHSH, CDR2 LQKENI. V lost 2 bases, J lost 3 bases, and 11 bases lay in between. This sample was shared with a second study, whose subject was yellow fever vaccine responses in identical twins.

The sequence came from a woman between 18 and 30 years old in good health. What was sequenced was PBMCs. The J gene is TRBJ2-7, the V gene TRBV18; possible D gene TRBD1, 6 bases. The CDR3 region is CASSPVGALYEQYF. For the CDR3, the DNA is TGTGCCAGCTCACCAGTGGGGGCCCTCTACGAGCAGTACTTC.